This T cell receptor beta chain was sequenced for a study of blood T cell repertoires in COVID-19. About the research overall: Samples of COVID-19 (acute and convalescent) were obtained from the United States, Italy and Spain.

Profiled with immunoSEQ multiplex PCR; TCRdb holds only in-frame clones, not every one. The sample lists some 110,000 clones, more than 85% occurring once. The CDR3 is 16 residues long. Trimming took 0 bases from V and 1 from J; bases not matched to a gene: 4. Germline assignment: CDR1 LNHDA and CDR2 SQIVND (reference sequence). The sequence derives from a man in his fifties or sixties with COVID-19, enrolled during active disease. The J gene is TRBJ2-5, the V gene TRBV19; 8 nucleotides line up with TRBD2. Sequencing was performed on peripheral blood. The CDR3 DNA is TGTGCCAGTAGTATAGATCCCGGGGGGGGCCAAGAGACCCAGTACTTC. Residues: CASSIDPGGGQETQYF.